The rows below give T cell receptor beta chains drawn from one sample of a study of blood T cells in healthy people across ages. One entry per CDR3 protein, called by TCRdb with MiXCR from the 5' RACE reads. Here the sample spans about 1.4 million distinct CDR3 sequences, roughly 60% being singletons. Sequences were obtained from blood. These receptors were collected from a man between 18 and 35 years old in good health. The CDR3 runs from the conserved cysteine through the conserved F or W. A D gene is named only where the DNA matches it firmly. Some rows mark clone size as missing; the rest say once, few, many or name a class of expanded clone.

CDR3aa: CSARDPLGVGKPQHF; CDR3nt: TGCAGTGCTAGAGATCCCCTCGGGGTCGGAAAGCCCCAGCATTTT; abundance: .; len: 15; v_gene: TRBV20-1; j_gene: TRBJ1-5; d_gene: .
CDR3aa: CASSRGGFGETQYF; CDR3nt: TGTGCCAGCAGTCGGGGGGGTTTTGGAGAGACCCAGTACTTC; abundance: .; len: 14; v_gene: TRBV7-2; j_gene: TRBJ2-5; d_gene: TRBD2
CDR3aa: CSVERTGDGYTF; CDR3nt: TGCAGCGTTGAGAGGACAGGGGATGGCTACACCTTC; abundance: .; len: 12; v_gene: TRBV29-1; j_gene: TRBJ1-2; d_gene: TRBD1
CDR3aa: CASSQGYNTDTQYF; CDR3nt: TGCGCCAGCAGCCAAGGGTATAACACAGATACGCAGTATTTT; abundance: once; len: 14; v_gene: TRBV4-1; j_gene: TRBJ2-3; d_gene: .
CDR3aa: CASSLTQVVTQYF; CDR3nt: TGTGCCAGCAGTTTGACCCAGGTCGTTACGCAGTATTTT; abundance: .; len: 13; v_gene: TRBV28; j_gene: TRBJ2-3; d_gene: .
CDR3aa: CASSHQSGTANTEAFF; CDR3nt: TGTGCCAGCTCACACCAATCCGGGACAGCGAACACTGAAGCTTTCTTT; abundance: once; len: 16; v_gene: TRBV6-5; j_gene: TRBJ1-1; d_gene: TRBD1
CDR3aa: CASSKRDRVVGIQYF; CDR3nt: TGTGCCAGCAGCAAAAGGGACAGGGTAGTCGGCATTCAGTACTTC; abundance: few; len: 15; v_gene: TRBV21-1; j_gene: TRBJ2-4; d_gene: .
CDR3aa: CASSPPDRGWGDTQYF; CDR3nt: TGTGCCAGCAGCCCCCCAGACAGGGGGTGGGGGGATACGCAGTATTTT; abundance: .; len: 16; v_gene: TRBV5-6; j_gene: TRBJ2-3; d_gene: TRBD1
CDR3aa: CACSLGHGQTNEQYF; CDR3nt: TGTGCCTGCAGCTTGGGTCACGGACAGACTAATGAGCAGTACTTC; abundance: .; len: 15; v_gene: TRBV5-4; j_gene: TRBJ2-5; d_gene: .
CDR3aa: CASSTNPTGGNTEAFF; CDR3nt: TGCGCCAGCAGCACAAACCCTACAGGGGGCAACACTGAAGCTTTCTTT; abundance: few; len: 16; v_gene: TRBV4-3; j_gene: TRBJ1-1; d_gene: TRBD1
CDR3aa: CASSLRGGYRAPTDTQYF; CDR3nt: TGTGCCAGCAGCTTACGGGGGGGTTACAGGGCCCCCACAGATACGCAGTATTTT; abundance: .; len: 18; v_gene: TRBV11-2; j_gene: TRBJ2-3; d_gene: TRBD2
CDR3aa: CASSHSGTSGDETQYF; CDR3nt: TGTGCCAGCAGCCATAGCGGGACTAGCGGGGATGAGACCCAGTACTTC; abundance: .; len: 16; v_gene: TRBV4-2; j_gene: TRBJ2-5; d_gene: TRBD2
CDR3aa: CASSQVRTPSADTQYF; CDR3nt: TGTGCCAGCAGCCAAGTCCGGACACCCTCGGCAGATACGCAGTATTTT; abundance: few; len: 16; v_gene: TRBV4-2; j_gene: TRBJ2-3; d_gene: .
CDR3aa: CSVEVGLRSSYEQYF; CDR3nt: TGCAGCGTTGAAGTCGGCCTCAGGAGCTCCTACGAGCAGTACTTC; abundance: few; len: 15; v_gene: TRBV29-1; j_gene: TRBJ2-7; d_gene: .
CDR3aa: CASSSQGLGVYGYTF; CDR3nt: TGTGCCAGCAGTTCACAGGGTCTGGGAGTATATGGCTACACCTTC; abundance: .; len: 15; v_gene: TRBV27; j_gene: TRBJ1-2; d_gene: .
CDR3aa: CASSLGDRQPYEQYF; CDR3nt: TGTGCCAGCAGCTTAGGAGACAGGCAGCCCTACGAGCAGTACTTC; abundance: .; len: 15; v_gene: TRBV7-2; j_gene: TRBJ2-7; d_gene: .
CDR3aa: CSVVGPQALYGYTF; CDR3nt: TGCAGTGTTGTCGGGCCACAGGCCCTCTATGGCTACACCTTC; abundance: .; len: 14; v_gene: TRBV20-1; j_gene: TRBJ1-2; d_gene: .
CDR3aa: CASSGGAGEAETQYF; CDR3nt: TGTGCCAGCAGCGGGGGGGCGGGTGAGGCAGAGACCCAGTACTTC; abundance: .; len: 15; v_gene: TRBV6-1; j_gene: TRBJ2-5; d_gene: TRBD2
CDR3aa: CASGLADREGVQPQHF; CDR3nt: TGTGCTAGTGGTTTGGCGGACAGGGAAGGGGTTCAGCCCCAGCATTTT; abundance: .; len: 16; v_gene: TRBV12-5; j_gene: TRBJ1-5; d_gene: TRBD1
CDR3aa: CSVGDTSGSGWDEQFF; CDR3nt: TGCAGCGTTGGGGATACTAGCGGGAGTGGTTGGGATGAGCAGTTCTTC; abundance: .; len: 16; v_gene: TRBV29-1; j_gene: TRBJ2-1; d_gene: TRBD2
CDR3aa: CASSLWVGLELKSGGYTF; CDR3nt: TGTGCCAGCAGCTTATGGGTGGGACTGGAATTAAAGTCGGGTGGCTACACCTTC; abundance: .; len: 18; v_gene: TRBV7-2; j_gene: TRBJ1-2; d_gene: .
CDR3aa: CSAQSINPQRTDTQYF; CDR3nt: TGCAGTGCTCAATCAATAAATCCCCAGCGCACAGATACGCAGTATTTT; abundance: .; len: 16; v_gene: TRBV20-1; j_gene: TRBJ2-3; d_gene: .
CDR3aa: CAIGVSSYNEQYF; CDR3nt: TGTGCTATCGGGGTGAGCTCCTACAATGAGCAGTACTTC; abundance: .; len: 13; v_gene: TRBV10-3; j_gene: TRBJ2-7; d_gene: .
CDR3aa: CASRLGLLGVTF; CDR3nt: TGTGCCAGCCGACTCGGGCTATTAGGGGTCACCTTC; abundance: .; len: 12; v_gene: TRBV7-9; j_gene: TRBJ1-2; d_gene: .
CDR3aa: CASSQDRVGAPSYEQYF; CDR3nt: TGCGCCAGCAGCCAAGATCGTGTGGGGGCCCCCTCCTACGAGCAGTACTTC; abundance: .; len: 17; v_gene: TRBV4-3; j_gene: TRBJ2-7; d_gene: .
CDR3aa: CSANYLQETQYF; CDR3nt: TGCAGTGCTAATTACTTACAAGAGACCCAGTACTTC; abundance: .; len: 12; v_gene: TRBV20-1; j_gene: TRBJ2-5; d_gene: .
CDR3aa: CSAHSGGAENTIYF; CDR3nt: TGCAGTGCTCACTCAGGGGGCGCGGAAAACACCATATATTTT; abundance: .; len: 14; v_gene: TRBV20-1; j_gene: TRBJ1-3; d_gene: TRBD1
CDR3aa: CASSIGLAGVTEQFF; CDR3nt: TGTGCCAGTAGTATCGGTCTAGCGGGAGTTACGGAGCAGTTCTTC; abundance: .; len: 15; v_gene: TRBV19; j_gene: TRBJ2-1; d_gene: TRBD2
CDR3aa: CSVEDWDSRYEQYF; CDR3nt: TGCAGCGTTGAAGATTGGGACAGCCGATACGAGCAGTACTTC; abundance: .; len: 14; v_gene: TRBV29-1; j_gene: TRBJ2-7; d_gene: TRBD1
CDR3aa: CSVASGSGELFF; CDR3nt: TGCAGCGTGGCTAGCGGTTCGGGGGAGCTGTTTTTT; abundance: .; len: 12; v_gene: TRBV29-1; j_gene: TRBJ2-2; d_gene: TRBD2